Sequencing of this TCR beta chain was carried out in a study of control samples from healthy donors and cancer patients. Germline V CDR1 and CDR2: SEHNR, FQNEAQ (reference sequence). The CDR3 consists of 14 residues. Deletions cut 1 base from V and 3 bases from J, with 10 bases between. Profiled with immunoSEQ multiplex PCR; TCRdb holds only in-frame clones, not every one. Seen here are approximately 150,000 clones, 75% to 95% observed once, and the top ten hold about 3.2%. Source material: blood. The V gene is TRBV7-9, the J gene TRBJ2-7; tentative D call: TRBD2 (6 bases). The sequence was obtained from a man aged 30 to 39 in good health. The CDR3 DNA reads as TGTGCCAGCAGCTTAGGGGGCGGGGTCTACGAGCAGTACTTC. Its protein is CASSLGGGVYEQYF.